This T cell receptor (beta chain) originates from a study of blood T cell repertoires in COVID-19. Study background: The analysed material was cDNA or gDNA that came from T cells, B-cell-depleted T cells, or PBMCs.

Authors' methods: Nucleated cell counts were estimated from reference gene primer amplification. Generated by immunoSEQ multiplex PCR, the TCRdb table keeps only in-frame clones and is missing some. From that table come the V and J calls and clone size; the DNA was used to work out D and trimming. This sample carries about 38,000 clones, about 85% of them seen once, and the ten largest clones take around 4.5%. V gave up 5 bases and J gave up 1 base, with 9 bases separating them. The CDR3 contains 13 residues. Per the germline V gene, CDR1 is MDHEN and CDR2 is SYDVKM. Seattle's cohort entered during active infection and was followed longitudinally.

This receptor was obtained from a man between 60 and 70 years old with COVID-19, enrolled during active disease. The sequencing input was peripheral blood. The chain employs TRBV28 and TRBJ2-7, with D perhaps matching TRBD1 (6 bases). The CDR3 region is CASSVTGSYEQYF. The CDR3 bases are TGTGCCAGCAGTGTGACAGGATCCTACGAGCAGTACTTC. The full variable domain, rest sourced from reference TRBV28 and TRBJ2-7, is DVKVTQSSRYLVKRTGEKVFLECVQDMDHENMFWYRQDPGLGLRLIYFSYDVKMKEKGDIPEGYSVSREKKERFSLILESASTNQTSMYLCASSVTGSYEQYFGPGTRLTVT.